The 13 T cell receptor beta chains reported below all come from one sample, sequenced in a study of T cells in Graves' hyperthyroidism and ophthalmopathy (dated by TCRdb to the late 2010s). Library creation used multiplex PCR. The reads were generated on an Illumina HiSeq 2000. Amplification of TCR beta CDR3 regions was carried out from RNA transcripts. The first round of RT-PCR for the TCR CDR3 was performed with the HTBI primer set and the Qiagen OneStep RT-PCR kit. Using fastp at Q25 and MiXCR, TCRdb reprocessed the public reads and kept productive beta chains. All rows with the same CDR3 protein become a single entry with the most common DNA and genes. A total of 200,000 to 250,000 distinct CDR3 sequences appear in this sample, about 15% of them only once. Around 30% of the sample rests with the top ten. Sequenced input: blood. Source of these receptors: a woman aged 18-29 years with Graves' ophthalmopathy.

V gene TRBV28 combines with J gene TRBJ2-1; D gene ambiguous. CDR3 length: 17 amino acids. V was trimmed by 3 bases and J by 6 bases, leaving 21 bases between them. Germline assignment: CDR1 MDHEN and CDR2 SYDVKM. CDR3 in amino acids: CASSFSGYSVPVNEQFF. The CDR3 region has the DNA TGTGCCAGCAGTTTTAGTGGGTATTCTGTACCAGTCAATGAGCAGTTCTTC.

This clonotype came up many times. The J gene is TRBJ1-3, the V gene TRBV2; 9 positions agree with TRBD1. This CDR3 comprises 14 residues. The germline gives CDR1 SNHLY, CDR2 FYNNEI. V shed 6 bases, J shed 0 bases, and the junction held 0 bases outside the gene matches. CDR3 DNA sequence: TGTGCCAGCAGGGACAGGGGCTCTGGAAACACCATATATTTT. It specifies CASRDRGSGNTIYF.

This clonotype was seen repeatedly, ten times or more. The V call is TRBV18, the J call TRBJ2-5; tentative D call: TRBD2 (6 bases). The V end lost 5 bases, the J end lost 5 bases, and 12 bases lay between the germline ends. The CDR3 has 13 amino acids. Germline loops: CDR1 KGHSH, CDR2 LQKENI. For the CDR3, the DNA is TGTGCCAGCTCAGAGGAGGGCCGGGAGACCCAGTACTTC. Protein: CASSEEGRETQYF. The complete variable domain, with remaining parts taken from reference TRBV18 and TRBJ2-5, reads NAGVMQNPRHLVRRRGQEARLRCSPMKGHSHVYWYRQLPEEGLKFMVYLQKENIIDESGMPKERFSAEFPKEGPSILRIQQVVRGDSAAYFCASSEEGRETQYFGPGTRLLVL.

This clonotype was counted between two and nine times. This sequence joins TRBV6-1 and TRBJ2-1, with 13 nucleotides matching TRBD2. The germline gives CDR1 MNHNS, CDR2 SASEGT. Trimming cost V 7 bases and J 7 bases; bases outside gene matches: 10. The CDR3 covers 16 residues. CDR3 sequence: CASTLGLAGEINEQFF. The CDR3 DNA follows: TGTGCCAGCACTTTAGGACTAGCGGGAGAAATTAATGAGCAGTTCTTC.

This chain links TRBV11-1 with TRBJ2-1; 15 nucleotides agree with TRBD2. The ends lost 6 bases at V and 5 bases at J; junction bases unmatched: 5. Germline CDR1 and CDR2: SGHAT and FQDESV (reference sequence). The CDR3 extends over 16 amino acids. The CDR3 is CASRRGLAGGDNEQFF. CDR3 in DNA: TGTGCCAGCAGACGGGGACTAGCGGGAGGCGACAATGAGCAGTTCTTC.

This clonotype came up many times. J is TRBJ2-7 and V is TRBV28; TRBD2 is a possible D gene (6 bases). The CDR3 has 15 residues. Germline V CDR1 and CDR2: MDHEN, SYDVKM. V was clipped by 3 bases and J by 0 bases, with 12 bases between them. The CDR3 bases are TGTGCCAGCAGTTTGGGGCGGGGCAGCTCCTACGAGCAGTACTTC. Amino acid sequence: CASSLGRGSSYEQYF.

This clonotype was detected many times. The chain has TRBV18 and TRBJ2-7; D is possibly TRBD1 (6 bases). The germline gives CDR1 KGHSH, CDR2 LQKENI. The germline V and J ends were trimmed by 5 bases and 4 bases, with 21 bases remaining between them. The length of the CDR3 is 16 residues. As DNA, the CDR3 is TGTGCCAGCTCATCCGACCGAAGGACAGTCAATTACGAGCAGTACTTC. Translation: CASSSDRRTVNYEQYF.

The table lists this clonotype with many counts. J is TRBJ1-6 and V is TRBV9, with TRBD1 as a possible D gene (5 bases). V was shortened by 4 bases and J by 10 bases, with 18 bases between the two germline ends. The CDR3 runs to 15 residues. From germline, CDR1 is SGDLS and CDR2 YYNGEE. CDR3 sequence reads: CASSIKPGLDSPLHF. CDR3 nucleotides: TGTGCCAGCAGCATCAAGCCAGGGCTCGACTCACCCCTCCACTTT.

Many counts were recorded for this clonotype. This chain connects TRBV7-9 to TRBJ2-1; possible D gene TRBD1, 5 bases. The V end was cut by 7 bases, the J end by 5 bases, with 21 bases between. Germline CDR1 reads SEHNR; CDR2 reads FQNEAQ (reference sequence). The CDR3 is 16 amino acids. CDR3 sequence reads: CASTRVGRGIHNEQFF. The CDR3 coding sequence is TGTGCCAGCACCAGGGTTGGCAGAGGTATCCACAATGAGCAGTTCTTC.

CDR3 region: CASSPVRTEAFF. CDR3 bases: TGTGCCAGCAGCCCGGTGAGGACTGAAGCTTTCTTT. The chain recombines TRBV11-2 with TRBJ1-1; no definite D call. Germline V gives CDR1 SGHAT, CDR2 FQNNGV. Between the trimmed V and J ends, which lost 5 bases and 5 bases, there was a span of 9 bases. This CDR3 is built from 12 residues.

This clonotype was seen many times. CDR3 amino acids: CASSISRGGGNEQFF. The CDR3 DNA reads as TGTGCCAGTAGTATTTCGCGGGGGGGAGGCAATGAGCAGTTCTTC. The V gene is TRBV19, the J gene TRBJ2-1, with TRBD2 matching over 9 bases. Per the germline V gene, CDR1 is LNHDA and CDR2 is SQIVND (reference sequence). The CDR3 covers 15 residues. V gave up 3 bases and J gave up 6 bases; unmatched junction bases: 6.

The genes are TRBV18 and TRBJ1-2; 8 nucleotides agree with TRBD1. The junction had 7 bases not matched to a gene; V was cut back by 2 bases and J by 8 bases. The CDR3 is made up of 14 amino acids. Germline V gene data show CDR1 as KGHSH and CDR2 as LQKENI. Here the CDR3 DNA reads TGTGCCAGCTCACCAGGACAGGGAGGGGACGGCTACACCTTC. Residues: CASSPGQGGDGYTF.

The chain couples TRBV14 to TRBJ2-1; 10 bases match TRBD2. V lost 1 base, J lost 4 bases, and 7 bases stayed unmatched. The CDR3 contains 17 residues. Germline CDR1 and CDR2: SGHDN and FVKESK. The CDR3 spells CASSQGTSGALYNEQFF. The CDR3 bases are TGTGCCAGCAGCCAAGGCACTAGCGGGGCCCTATACAATGAGCAGTTCTTC.